This T cell receptor (beta chain) was sequenced during a study of cytomegalovirus exposure and HLA in healthy donors. About this clone: Its antigen is unknown.

Study conclusions and caveats: Per a later analysis, about 17,000 TCR beta sequences showed association with HLA alleles at 0.05 false discovery rate. Several V segments, TRBV6-2 and TRBV6-3 among them, could not be told apart and were dropped. Most subjects had HLA-A and HLA-B alleles reportedly predicted accurately by TCR beta sequences. Available immune exposure information covered CMV serostatus only.

Both 60 Vbeta primers and 13 Jbeta primers went into the PCR. TCRdb's table, derived via immunoSEQ multiplex PCR, lists solely in-frame clones and lacks some. This table has around 120,000 clones, roughly 78% appearing once. The CDR3 consists of 18 residues. Germline-derived CDR1 and CDR2 are MNHEY and SMNVEV (reference sequence). The junction had 9 bases not matched to a gene; V was cut back by 6 bases and J by 1 base. The V call is TRBV27, the J call TRBJ2-1, with TRBD2 identical over 13 bases. The origin of this receptor is a young man in good health and CMV-seronegative. The source material was PBMCs. CDR3 in DNA: TGTGCCAGCAGATACGGACTAGCGGGAGTAGGATCCTACAATGAGCAGTTCTTC. Its protein is CASRYGLAGVGSYNEQFF.